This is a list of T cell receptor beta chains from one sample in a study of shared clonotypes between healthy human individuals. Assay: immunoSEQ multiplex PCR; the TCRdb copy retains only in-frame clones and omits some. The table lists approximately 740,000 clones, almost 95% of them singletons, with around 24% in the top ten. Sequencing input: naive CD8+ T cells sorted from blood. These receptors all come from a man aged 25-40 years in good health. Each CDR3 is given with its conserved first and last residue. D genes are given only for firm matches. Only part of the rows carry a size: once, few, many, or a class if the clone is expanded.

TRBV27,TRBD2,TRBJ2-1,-,TGTGCCAGCAGCCCCCTCGAGGCGGGAGTGTATCACAATGAGCAGTTCTTC,CASSPLEAGVYHNEQFF
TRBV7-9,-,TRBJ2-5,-,TGTGCCAGCAGCCACCCACGAGAAATTCAAGAGACCCAGTACTTC,CASSHPREIQETQYF
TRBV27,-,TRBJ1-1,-,TGTGCCAGCAGTCGAGGGTCTGAAGCTTTCTTT,CASSRGSEAFF
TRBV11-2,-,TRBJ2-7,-,TGTGCCAGCAGCTTAGATTTTTCCGCCTTTCCCTACGAGCAGTACTTC,CASSLDFSAFPYEQYF
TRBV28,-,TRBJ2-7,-,TGTGCCAGCAGTTCTCCGCTGAGCAGGGGATTCGACGAGCAGTACTTC,CASSSPLSRGFDEQYF
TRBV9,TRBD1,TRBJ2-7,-,TGTGCCAGCAGCGTAGGGGACAGCGCAGGTTTATACGAGCAGTACTTC,CASSVGDSAGLYEQYF
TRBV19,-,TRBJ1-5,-,TGTGCCAGTAGTTCTCCCGACAGTTATAGCAATCAGCCCCAGCATTTT,CASSSPDSYSNQPQHF
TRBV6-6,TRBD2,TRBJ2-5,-,TGTGCCAGCAGCGCGGGGGGCCGGACGGAGACCCAGTACTTC,CASSAGGRTETQYF
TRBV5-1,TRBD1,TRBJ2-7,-,TGCGCCAGCAGCCAACGACCTACGGACAGGGGGGATTACGAGCAGTACTTC,CASSQRPTDRGDYEQYF
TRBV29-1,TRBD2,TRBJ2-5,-,TGCAGCGTTGAAGCGGGAGGGCCGTGGCAAGAGACCCAGTACTTC,CSVEAGGPWQETQYF
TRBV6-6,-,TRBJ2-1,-,TGTGCCAGCAGTTATTCTGGGGACTCCTACAATGAGCAGTTCTTC,CASSYSGDSYNEQFF
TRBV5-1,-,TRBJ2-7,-,TGCGCCAGCAGCTCGACCTCCTACGAGCAGTACTTC,CASSSTSYEQYF
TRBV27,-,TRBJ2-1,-,TGTGCCAGCAGTCCAGGGACCCTGTACAATGAGCAGTTCTTC,CASSPGTLYNEQFF
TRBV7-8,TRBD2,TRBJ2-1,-,TGTGCCAGCAGCTTACTTTCAGTAGCGGGAGGCAGGGAGCAGTTCTTC,CASSLLSVAGGREQFF
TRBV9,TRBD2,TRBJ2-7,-,TGTGCCAGCAGCGCACTAGCGGGAGACGTAGAGCAGTACTTC,CASSALAGDVEQYF
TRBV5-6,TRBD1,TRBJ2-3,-,TGTGCCAGCAGCTTAATCTACAGGGGGACAGATACGCAGTATTTT,CASSLIYRGTDTQYF
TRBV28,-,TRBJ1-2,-,TGTGCCAGCAGCCATAAATGGACAGAAATACCTATGGTGAACACCTTC,CASSHKWTEIPMVNTF
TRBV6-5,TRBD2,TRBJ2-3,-,TGTGCCAGCAGTTATGTGACTAGCGGGAGACCAGATACGCAGTATTTT,CASSYVTSGRPDTQYF
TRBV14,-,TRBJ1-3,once,TGTGCCAGCAGGAGACAGGTTCGGACCTCTGGAAACACCATATATTTT,CASRRQVRTSGNTIYF
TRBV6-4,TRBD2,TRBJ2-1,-,TGTGCCAGCAGTGTCGGGTGCGGGCGGGAGCTCCGAAATGAGCAGTTCTTC,CASSVGCGRELRNEQFF
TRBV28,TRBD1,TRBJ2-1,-,TGTGCCAGCAGGAAGGGGGCCGTAGCTATCTACAATGAGCAGTTCTTC,CASRKGAVAIYNEQFF
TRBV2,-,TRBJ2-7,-,TGTGCCAGCAACCCGGCAGGTAACGAGCAGTACTTC,CASNPAGNEQYF
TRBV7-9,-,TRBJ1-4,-,TGTGCCAGCAGCTCCCCCTTGGGCGGGACTGCAACTAATGAAAAACTGTTTTTT,CASSSPLGGTATNEKLFF
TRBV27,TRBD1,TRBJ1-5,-,TGTGCCAGCAGTTCCGGGACAGGGGGCGGGCAGCCCCAGCATTTT,CASSSGTGGGQPQHF
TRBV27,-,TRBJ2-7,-,TGTGCCAGCAGCTCCGGGGCCCGCGGGTACGAGCAGTACTTC,CASSSGARGYEQYF
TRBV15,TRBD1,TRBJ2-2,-,TGTGCCACCAGCAGCTCCCGGGACAGGGCCCGTCGTTTGACCGGGGAGCTGTTTTTT,CATSSSRDRARRLTGELFF
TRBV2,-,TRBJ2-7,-,TGTGCCAGCAGTGGGCCTAACTACGAGCAGTACTTC,CASSGPNYEQYF
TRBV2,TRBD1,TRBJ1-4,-,TGTGCCAGCAGTGCAGCGACAGGGGCAGGCGAAAAACTGTTTTTT,CASSAATGAGEKLFF
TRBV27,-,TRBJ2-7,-,TGTGCCAGCAGTTTAACCGGGACCTACGAGCAGTACTTC,CASSLTGTYEQYF
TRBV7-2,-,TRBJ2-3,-,TGTGCCAGCAGCCCCGGGCCCAACAGGGTAACTGTAGATACGCAGTATTTT,CASSPGPNRVTVDTQYF
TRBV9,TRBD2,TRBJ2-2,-,TGTGCCAGCAGCGTAAGAGCGGGAGGCTCATACGCGAACACCGGGGAGCTGTTTTTT,CASSVRAGGSYANTGELFF
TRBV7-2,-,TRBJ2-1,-,TGTGCCGAATACCGGGGGACTTACAATGAGCAGTTCTTC,CAEYRGTYNEQFF
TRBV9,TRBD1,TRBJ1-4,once,TGTGCCAGCAGCGTAGAACAGGGGGGCACTAATGAAAAACTGTTTTTT,CASSVEQGGTNEKLFF
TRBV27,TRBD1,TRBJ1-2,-,TGTGCCAGCAGTTGGGACAGGGGAGGCGGCTACACCTTC,CASSWDRGGGYTF
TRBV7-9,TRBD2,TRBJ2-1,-,TGTGCCAGCAGCTTTTTCGCGGGAGGCAGCAATGAGCAGTTCTTC,CASSFFAGGSNEQFF
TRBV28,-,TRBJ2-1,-,TGTGCCAGCAGTTTGGGCCGCCACGGGGCACTCTCCTACAATGAGCAGTTCTTC,CASSLGRHGALSYNEQFF
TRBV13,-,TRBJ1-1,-,TGTGCCAGCAGCTGGGGACAAAGGAACACTGAAGCTTTCTTT,CASSWGQRNTEAFF
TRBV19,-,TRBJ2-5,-,TGTGCCAGTAGTGTAATAGCGTACCAAGAGACCCAGTACTTC,CASSVIAYQETQYF
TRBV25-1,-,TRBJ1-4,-,TGTGCCAGCAGTGAATACTCGTCAACTAATGAAAAACTGTTTTTT,CASSEYSSTNEKLFF
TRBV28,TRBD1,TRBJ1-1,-,TGTGCCAGCAGTACGACAGGGGGCACTGAAGCTTTCTTT,CASSTTGGTEAFF